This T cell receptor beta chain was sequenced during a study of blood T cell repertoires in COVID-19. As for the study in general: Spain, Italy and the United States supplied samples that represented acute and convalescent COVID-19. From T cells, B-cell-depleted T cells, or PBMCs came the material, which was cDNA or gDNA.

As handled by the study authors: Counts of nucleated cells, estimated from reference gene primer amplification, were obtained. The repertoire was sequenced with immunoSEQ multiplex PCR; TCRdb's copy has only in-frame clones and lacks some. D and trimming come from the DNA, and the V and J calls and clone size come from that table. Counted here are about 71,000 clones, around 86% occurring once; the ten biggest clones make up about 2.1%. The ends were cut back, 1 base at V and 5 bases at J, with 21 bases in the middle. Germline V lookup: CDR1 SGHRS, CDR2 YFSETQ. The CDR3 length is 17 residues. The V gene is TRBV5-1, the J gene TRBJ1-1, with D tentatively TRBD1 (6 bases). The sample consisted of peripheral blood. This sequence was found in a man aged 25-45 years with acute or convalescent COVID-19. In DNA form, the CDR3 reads TGCGCCAGCAGCTTGTTGGTACAGGGTGGGCAGGGGACTGAAGCTTTCTTT. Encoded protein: CASSLLVQGGQGTEAFF.